This section outlines one T cell receptor (beta chain) sequence together with its context. The entry originates in a study of T cells in Graves' hyperthyroidism and ophthalmopathy. When ophthalmopathy did not progress within 18 months, Graves' hyperthyroidism was considered stable. The TCR beta CDR3 regions underwent amplification using RNA transcripts as the source. The HTBI primer set was used in a first-round RT-PCR of the TCR CDR3. TCRdb re-called the multiplex PCR reads with MiXCR, one entry per CDR3 protein. The data hold a few hundred thousand distinct CDR3 sequences, with more than 15% observed a single time. V gave up 4 bases and J gave up 0 bases, with 16 bases separating them. From germline, CDR1 is MGHDK and CDR2 SYGVNS. The CDR3 totals 17 residues.

The chain employs TRBV25-1 and TRBJ1-3; D possibly corresponds to TRBD1 (5 bases). The clonotype originates from a woman in her twenties or thirties with Graves' hyperthyroidism. The sequenced sample consisted of blood. In DNA, the CDR3 is TGTGCCAGCAGTGGCCTCCGGGACGGAAGCTCTGGAAACACCATATATTTT. Protein sequence: CASSGLRDGSSGNTIYF.